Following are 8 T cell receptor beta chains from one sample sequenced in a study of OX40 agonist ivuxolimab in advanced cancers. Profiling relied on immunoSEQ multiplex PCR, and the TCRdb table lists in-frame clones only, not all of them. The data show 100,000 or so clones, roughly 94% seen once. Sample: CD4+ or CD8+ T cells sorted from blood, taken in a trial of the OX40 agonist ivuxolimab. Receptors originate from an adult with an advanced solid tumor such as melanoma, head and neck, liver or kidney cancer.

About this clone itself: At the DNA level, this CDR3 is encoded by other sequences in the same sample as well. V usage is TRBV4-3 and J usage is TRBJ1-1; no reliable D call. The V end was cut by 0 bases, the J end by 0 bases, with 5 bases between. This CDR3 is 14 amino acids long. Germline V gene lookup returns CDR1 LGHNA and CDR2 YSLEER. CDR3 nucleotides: TGCGCCAGCAGCCAAGATCGGGTGAACACTGAAGCTTTCTTT. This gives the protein CASSQDRVNTEAFF.

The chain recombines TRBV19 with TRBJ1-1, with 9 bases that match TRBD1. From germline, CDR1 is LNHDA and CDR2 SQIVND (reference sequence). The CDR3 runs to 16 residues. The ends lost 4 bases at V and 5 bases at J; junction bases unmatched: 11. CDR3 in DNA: TGTGCCAGTAGTACAAGGGGGACAGGGCGGAGGACTGAAGCTTTCTTT. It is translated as CASSTRGTGRRTEAFF.

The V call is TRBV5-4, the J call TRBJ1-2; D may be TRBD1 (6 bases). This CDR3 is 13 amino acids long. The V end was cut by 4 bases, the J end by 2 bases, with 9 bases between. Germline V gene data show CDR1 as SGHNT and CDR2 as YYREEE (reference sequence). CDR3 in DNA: TGTGCCAGCAGCCTCAGGGGAAACTATGGCTACACCTTC. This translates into CASSLRGNYGYTF.

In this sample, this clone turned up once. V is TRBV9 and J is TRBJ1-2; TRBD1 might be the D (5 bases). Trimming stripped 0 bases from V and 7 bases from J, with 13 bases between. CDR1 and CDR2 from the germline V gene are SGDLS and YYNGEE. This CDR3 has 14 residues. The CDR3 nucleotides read TGTGCCAGCAGCGTAGCTGGAGGGGCGGGTGGCTACACCTTC. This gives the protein CASSVAGGAGGYTF.

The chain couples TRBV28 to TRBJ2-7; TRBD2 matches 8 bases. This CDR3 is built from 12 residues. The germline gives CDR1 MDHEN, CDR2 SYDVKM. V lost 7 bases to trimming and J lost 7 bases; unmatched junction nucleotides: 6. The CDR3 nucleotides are TGTGCCAGCAACGGGAGGGCCGGAGAGCAGTACTTC. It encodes CASNGRAGEQYF. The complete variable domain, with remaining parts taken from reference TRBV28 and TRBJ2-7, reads DVKVTQSSRYLVKRTGEKVFLECVQDMDHENMFWYRQDPGLGLRLIYFSYDVKMKEKGDIPEGYSVSREKKERFSLILESASTNQTSMYLCASNGRAGEQYFGPGTRLTVT.

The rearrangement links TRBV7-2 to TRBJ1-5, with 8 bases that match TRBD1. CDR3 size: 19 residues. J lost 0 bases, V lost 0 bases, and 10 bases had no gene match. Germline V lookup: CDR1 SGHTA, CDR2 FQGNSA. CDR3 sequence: CASSLARRTGPYSNQPQHF. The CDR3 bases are TGTGCCAGCAGCTTAGCCCGTCGGACAGGGCCGTATAGCAATCAGCCCCAGCATTTT.

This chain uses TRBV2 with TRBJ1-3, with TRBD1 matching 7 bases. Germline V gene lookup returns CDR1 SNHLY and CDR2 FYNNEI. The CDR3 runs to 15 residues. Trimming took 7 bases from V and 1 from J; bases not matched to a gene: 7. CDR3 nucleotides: TGTGCCAGCATTGCTCAGGGGGGATCTGGAAACACCATATATTTT. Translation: CASIAQGGSGNTIYF.

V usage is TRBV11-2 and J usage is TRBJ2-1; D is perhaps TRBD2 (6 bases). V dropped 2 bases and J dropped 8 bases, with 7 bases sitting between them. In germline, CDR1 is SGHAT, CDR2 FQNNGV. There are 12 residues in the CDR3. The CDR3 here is CASSLWDYEQFF. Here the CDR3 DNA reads TGTGCCAGCAGCTTATGGGACTATGAGCAGTTCTTC.